This TCR beta chain was sequenced in a study of blood T cell repertoires in COVID-19. The CDR3 loop spans 13 amino acids. The germline V gene has CDR1 MNHEY and CDR2 SVGAGI. The ends lost 7 bases at V and 4 bases at J; junction bases unmatched: 7. This clone showed up just a few times. Some clones are missing from TCRdb's copy, which holds only in-frame ones; the method was immunoSEQ multiplex PCR. The table lists about 360,000 clones, about 80% of them singletons, with under 1.2% in the top ten. This receptor was taken from a human donor with acute or convalescent COVID-19. The donor label of this sample is uncertain. The chain combines TRBV6-5 with TRBJ2-7, with 7 positions matching TRBD2. The sequenced sample consisted of peripheral blood. The CDR3 DNA reads TGTGCCAGCACCTCAGCGGGAACTTACGAGCAGTACTTC. This translates into CASTSAGTYEQYF.